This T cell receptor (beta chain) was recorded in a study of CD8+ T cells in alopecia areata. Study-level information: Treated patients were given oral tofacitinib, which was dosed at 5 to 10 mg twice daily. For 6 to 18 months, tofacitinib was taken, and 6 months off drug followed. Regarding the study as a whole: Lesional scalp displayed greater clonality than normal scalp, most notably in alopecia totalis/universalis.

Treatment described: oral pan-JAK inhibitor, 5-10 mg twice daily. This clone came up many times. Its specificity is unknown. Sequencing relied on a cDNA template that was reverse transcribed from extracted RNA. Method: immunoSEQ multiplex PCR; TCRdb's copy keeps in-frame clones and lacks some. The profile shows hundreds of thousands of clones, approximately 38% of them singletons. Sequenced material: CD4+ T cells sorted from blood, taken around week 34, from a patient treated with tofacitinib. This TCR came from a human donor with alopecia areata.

The CDR3 sequence: CASRLSSDRRINEKLFF. CDR3 bases: TGTGCAAGTCGCTTATCCAGTGATAGACGAATCAATGAAAAACTGTTTTTT. The genes are TRBV12-2 and TRBJ1-4. TRBV12-2 is designated a pseudogene. This CDR3 has 17 residues.